This is a list of T cell receptor beta chains from one sample in a study of cytomegalovirus exposure and HLA in healthy donors. The protocol was immunoSEQ multiplex PCR, while the TCRdb copy is restricted to in-frame clones and leaves out a portion. The data show about 140,000 clones, around 80% seen once. The sample was PBMCs. Receptor source: a female donor in good health and CMV-seronegative. Each CDR3 is given with its conserved first and last residue. Each record gives: D gene, V gene, clone size, J gene, CDR3 protein, CDR3 DNA. D genes are given only for firm matches. Only some rows state a clone size, as once, few, many or a class for expanded clones.

NA	TRBV7-9	NA	TRBJ2-5	CASRPPRAETQYF	TGTGCCAGCCGCCCTCCCAGGGCAGAGACCCAGTACTTC
NA	TRBV5-1	once	TRBJ1-2	CASSLEQGSGYTF	TGCGCCAGCAGCTTGGAACAGGGTAGCGGCTACACCTTC
TRBD2	TRBV14	NA	TRBJ2-7	CASSQDAGASHEQYF	TGTGCCAGCAGCCAAGACGCGGGAGCGTCGCACGAGCAGTACTTC
TRBD1	TRBV28	NA	TRBJ2-7	CASSLSGTGGYEQYF	TGTGCCAGCAGTCTATCCGGGACAGGGGGATACGAGCAGTACTTC
NA	TRBV2	NA	TRBJ1-2	CASSEGDYGYTF	TGTGCCAGCAGTGAAGGAGACTATGGCTACACCTTC
NA	TRBV4-1	NA	TRBJ2-1	CASSQPTQGPRQFF	TGCGCCAGCAGCCAACCGACACAAGGCCCTCGGCAGTTCTTC
TRBD1	TRBV27	NA	TRBJ2-5	CASSMGQGVGLAETQYF	TGTGCCAGCAGTATGGGACAGGGGGTCGGATTGGCAGAGACCCAGTACTTC
TRBD1	TRBV9	NA	TRBJ2-3	CASSVGTGVADTQYF	TGTGCCAGCAGCGTTGGGACAGGGGTGGCAGATACGCAGTATTTT
TRBD2	TRBV27	NA	TRBJ2-7	CASSPGGWTEQYF	TGTGCCAGCAGTCCGGGGGGGTGGACCGAGCAGTACTTC
TRBD2	TRBV11-2	NA	TRBJ2-7	CASSLVFGGGTRLSYEQYF	TGTGCCAGCAGCTTAGTTTTTGGGGGAGGGACCCGGCTATCCTACGAGCAGTACTTC
TRBD2	TRBV28	NA	TRBJ2-7	CASSLGGLAGNIYEQYF	TGTGCCAGCAGCTTGGGGGGACTAGCGGGAAATATATACGAGCAGTACTTC
NA	TRBV29-1	few	TRBJ2-7	CSVTSGRYEQYF	TGCAGCGTTACTTCAGGGCGCTACGAGCAGTACTTC
TRBD1	TRBV6-1	NA	TRBJ2-5	CASSEASRGRETQYF	TGTGCCAGCAGTGAAGCTAGTAGGGGGCGGGAGACCCAGTACTTC
NA	TRBV27	NA	TRBJ1-1	CASSFRGQVATEAFF	TGTGCCAGCAGTTTCCGAGGGCAGGTTGCCACTGAAGCTTTCTTT
TRBD1	TRBV30	NA	TRBJ2-7	CAWTGTDTYEQYF	TGTGCCTGGACCGGGACAGATACCTACGAGCAGTACTTC
TRBD1	TRBV4-2	once	TRBJ2-5	CASSRTGEGGLETQYF	TGTGCCAGCAGCAGGACAGGGGAGGGCGGTTTAGAGACCCAGTACTTC
TRBD1	TRBV4-1	NA	TRBJ2-7	CASSQDGQGAFYEQYF	TGCGCCAGCAGCCAAGATGGACAGGGGGCTTTCTACGAGCAGTACTTC
TRBD1	TRBV19	NA	TRBJ1-2	CASRDRGGNTRYGYTF	TGTGCCAGCCGGGACAGGGGTGGGAATACGCGCTATGGCTACACCTTC
NA	TRBV27	NA	TRBJ1-4	CASKVIRGAATNEKLFF	TGTGCCAGCAAGGTGATCCGGGGGGCTGCAACTAATGAAAAACTGTTTTTT
NA	TRBV2	NA	TRBJ2-5	CASSEGEAQETQYF	TGTGCCAGCAGTGAAGGAGAGGCACAAGAGACCCAGTACTTC
TRBD2	TRBV2	NA	TRBJ2-5	CASSLLAEETQYF	TGTGCCAGCAGCCTACTAGCGGAAGAGACCCAGTACTTC
TRBD1	TRBV28	NA	TRBJ1-4	CASSPFKQGDNEKLFF	TGTGCCAGCAGTCCTTTCAAACAGGGGGATAATGAAAAACTGTTTTTT
NA	TRBV7-9	NA	TRBJ2-1	CASSLHGGSYNEQFF	TGTGCCAGCAGCTTACACGGGGGCTCCTACAATGAGCAGTTCTTC
NA	TRBV30	NA	TRBJ2-7	CAWSAGLPLYEQYF	TGTGCCTGGAGCGCCGGACTCCCCCTATACGAGCAGTACTTC
TRBD1	TRBV5-6	once	TRBJ1-4	CASSLGETGTANEKLFF	TGTGCCAGCAGCTTGGGGGAAACCGGGACAGCTAATGAAAAACTGTTTTTT
TRBD1	TRBV5-1	NA	TRBJ1-4	CASSLAGQGGEKLFF	TGCGCCAGCAGCTTGGCAGGACAGGGCGGTGAAAAACTGTTTTTT
NA	TRBV29-1	NA	TRBJ2-3	CSVGHSSDTQYF	TGCAGCGTTGGCCACTCCTCCGATACGCAGTATTTT
NA	TRBV29-1	NA	TRBJ1-3	CSVGTFSGNTIYF	TGCAGCGTAGGGACTTTCTCTGGAAACACCATATATTTT
NA	TRBV7-9	NA	TRBJ1-2	CASSLDRDNGYTF	TGTGCCAGCAGCTTAGACAGGGACAATGGCTACACCTTC
NA	TRBV19	NA	TRBJ2-1	CASSFQRNDNEQFF	TGTGCCAGTAGTTTCCAGCGGAACGACAATGAGCAGTTCTTC
TRBD2	TRBV27	once	TRBJ2-7	CASSLSLPGLAGGWIEQYF	TGTGCCAGCAGTTTATCCTTACCGGGACTAGCGGGAGGCTGGATCGAGCAGTACTTC
NA	TRBV7-9	NA	TRBJ2-1	CASSLGGEQFF	TGTGCCAGCAGCTTAGGAGGGGAGCAGTTCTTC
NA	TRBV19	NA	TRBJ1-2	CASSISYYGYTF	TGTGCCAGTAGTATTAGTTACTATGGCTACACCTTC
NA	TRBV10-3	NA	TRBJ2-7	CAISDYSRGRERSYEQYF	TGTGCCATCAGTGACTATAGTAGAGGCAGGGAAAGATCCTACGAGCAGTACTTC
NA	TRBV7-9	NA	TRBJ2-3	CAQGVSSTDTQYF	TGTGCCCAAGGGGTCTCTAGCACAGATACGCAGTATTTT
TRBD1	TRBV5-1	NA	TRBJ2-5	CASSLGKGTGGETQYF	TGCGCCAGCAGCTTGGGTAAAGGGACAGGGGGAGAGACCCAGTACTTC
NA	TRBV6-1	NA	TRBJ1-1	CASRISKNTEAFF	TGTGCCAGCAGGATTAGCAAAAACACTGAAGCTTTCTTT
TRBD2	TRBV4-2	NA	TRBJ2-7	CASSQEEGGLEQYF	TGTGCCAGCAGCCAAGAAGAGGGAGGGCTGGAGCAGTACTTC
NA	TRBV30	NA	TRBJ2-7	CAWSGTYEQYF	TGTGCCTGGAGTGGGACTTACGAGCAGTACTTC
NA	TRBV5-1	NA	TRBJ1-5	CASSISTGNQPQHF	TGCGCCAGCAGCATAAGTACGGGTAATCAGCCCCAGCATTTT
TRBD2	TRBV6-6	NA	TRBJ2-7	CASSYWLAGASYEQYF	TGTGCCAGCAGTTACTGGCTAGCGGGAGCCTCCTACGAGCAGTACTTC
NA	TRBV27	NA	TRBJ2-7	CASSVGLTAYEQYF	TGTGCCAGCAGTGTGGGACTTACGGCCTACGAGCAGTACTTC
NA	TRBV5-1	NA	TRBJ2-5	CASSLVLGAQETQYF	TGCGCCAGCAGCTTGGTTCTGGGGGCTCAGGAGACCCAGTACTTC
TRBD1	TRBV6-1	NA	TRBJ1-2	CASSEDREGTF	TGTGCCAGCAGTGAGGACAGGGAAGGCACCTTC
NA	TRBV14	NA	TRBJ2-1	CASSHDPRESSYNEQFF	TGTGCCAGCAGCCATGATCCACGGGAGAGCTCCTACAATGAGCAGTTCTTC
TRBD2	TRBV29-1	NA	TRBJ2-2	CSAKAGVTSNTGELFF	TGCAGCGCTAAAGCGGGAGTCACCTCGAACACCGGGGAGCTGTTTTTT
NA	TRBV7-7	NA	TRBJ2-2	CASSVDTNTGELFF	TGTGCTAGCAGCGTGGACACTAACACCGGGGAGCTGTTTTTT
NA	TRBV27	NA	TRBJ2-3	CASSRDNTDTQYF	TGTGCCAGCAGCCGGGACAACACAGATACGCAGTATTTT
NA	TRBV6-5	NA	TRBJ1-1	CASSKRRVSTEAFF	TGTGCCAGCAGTAAACGCAGGGTTAGTACTGAAGCTTTCTTT
NA	TRBV4-1	NA	TRBJ2-7	CASSQGTSPRSPYEQYF	TGCGCCAGCAGCCAAGGTACCTCGCCGAGGAGTCCCTACGAGCAGTACTTC
TRBD2	TRBV6-1	NA	TRBJ2-1	CASASGEYNEQFF	TGTGCCAGCGCTAGCGGGGAGTACAATGAGCAGTTCTTC